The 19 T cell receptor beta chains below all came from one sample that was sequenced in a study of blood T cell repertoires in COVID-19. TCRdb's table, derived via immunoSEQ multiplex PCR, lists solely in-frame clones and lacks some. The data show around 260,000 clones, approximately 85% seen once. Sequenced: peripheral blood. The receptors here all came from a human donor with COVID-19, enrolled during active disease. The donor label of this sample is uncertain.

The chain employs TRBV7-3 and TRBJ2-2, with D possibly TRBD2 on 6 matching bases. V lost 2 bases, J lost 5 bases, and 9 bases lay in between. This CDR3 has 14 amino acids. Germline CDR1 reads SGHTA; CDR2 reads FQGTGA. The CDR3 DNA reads TGTGCCAGCAGCTTACTCCGGGAGACCGGGGAGCTGTTTTTT. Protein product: CASSLLRETGELFF.

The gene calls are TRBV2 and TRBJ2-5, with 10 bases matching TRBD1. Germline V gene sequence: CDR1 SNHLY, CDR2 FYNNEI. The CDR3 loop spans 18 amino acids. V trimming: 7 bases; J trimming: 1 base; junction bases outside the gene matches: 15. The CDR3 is CASTSPGTGVDTQETQYF. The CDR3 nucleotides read TGTGCCAGCACCAGTCCCGGGACAGGGGTGGACACCCAAGAGACCCAGTACTTC.

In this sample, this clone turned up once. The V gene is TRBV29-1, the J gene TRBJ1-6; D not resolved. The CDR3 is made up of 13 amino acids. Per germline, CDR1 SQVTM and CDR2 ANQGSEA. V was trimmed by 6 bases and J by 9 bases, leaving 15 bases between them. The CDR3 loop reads CSVLGEFGSPLHF. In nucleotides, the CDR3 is TGCAGCGTCCTTGGGGAGTTCGGTTCACCCCTCCACTTT.

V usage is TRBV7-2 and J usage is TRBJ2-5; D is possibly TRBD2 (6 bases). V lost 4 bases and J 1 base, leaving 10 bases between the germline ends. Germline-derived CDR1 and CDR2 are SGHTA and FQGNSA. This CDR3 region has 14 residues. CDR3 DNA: TGTGCCAGCAGCTCCCCGGGACTCCAAGAGACCCAGTACTTC. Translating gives CASSSPGLQETQYF.

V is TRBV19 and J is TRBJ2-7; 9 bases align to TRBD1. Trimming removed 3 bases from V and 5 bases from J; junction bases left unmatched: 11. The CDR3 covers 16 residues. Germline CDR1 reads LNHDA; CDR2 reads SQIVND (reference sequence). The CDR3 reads CASSIIYGTGSDEQYF. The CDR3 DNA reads TGTGCCAGTAGTATCATATACGGGACAGGGAGCGACGAGCAGTACTTC. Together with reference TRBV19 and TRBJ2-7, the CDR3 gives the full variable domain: DGGITQSPKYLFRKEGQNVTLSCEQNLNHDAMYWYRQDPGQGLRLIYYSQIVNDFQKGDIAEGYSVSREKKESFPLTVTSAQKNPTAFYLCASSIIYGTGSDEQYFGPGTRLTVT.

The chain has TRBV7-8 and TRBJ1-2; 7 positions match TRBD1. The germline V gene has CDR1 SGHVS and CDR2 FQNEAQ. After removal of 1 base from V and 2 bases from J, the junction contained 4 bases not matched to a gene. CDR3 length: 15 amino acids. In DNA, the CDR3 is TGTGCCAGCAGCTTAGACCCAGGGGGAAACTATGGCTACACCTTC. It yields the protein CASSLDPGGNYGYTF.

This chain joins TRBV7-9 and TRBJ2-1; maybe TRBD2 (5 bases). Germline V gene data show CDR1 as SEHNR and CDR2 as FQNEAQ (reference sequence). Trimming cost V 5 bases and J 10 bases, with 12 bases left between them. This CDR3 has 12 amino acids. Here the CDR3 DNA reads TGTGCCAGCAGCCGGTCGGGATGGGAGCAGTTCTTC. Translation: CASSRSGWEQFF.

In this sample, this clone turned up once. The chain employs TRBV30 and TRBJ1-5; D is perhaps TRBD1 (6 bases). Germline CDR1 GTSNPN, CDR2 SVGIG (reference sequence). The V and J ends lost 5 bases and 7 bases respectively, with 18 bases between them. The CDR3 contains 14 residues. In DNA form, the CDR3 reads TGTGCCTGGGAAAATGACAGGTATGGACAGCCCCAGCATTTT. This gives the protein CAWENDRYGQPQHF.

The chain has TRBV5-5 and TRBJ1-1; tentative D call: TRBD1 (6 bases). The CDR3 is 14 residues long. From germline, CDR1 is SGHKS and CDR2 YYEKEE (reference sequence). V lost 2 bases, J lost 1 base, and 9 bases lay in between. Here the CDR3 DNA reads TGTGCCAGCAGCTTTGGACAGCAGAACACTGAAGCTTTCTTT. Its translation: CASSFGQQNTEAFF.

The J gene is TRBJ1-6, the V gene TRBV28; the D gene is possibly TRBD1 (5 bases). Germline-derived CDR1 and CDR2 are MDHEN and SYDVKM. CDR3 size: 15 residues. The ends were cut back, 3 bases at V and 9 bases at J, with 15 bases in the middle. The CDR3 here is CASSLVRGLSSPLHF. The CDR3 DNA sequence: TGTGCCAGCAGTTTGGTCCGGGGGTTAAGTTCACCCCTCCACTTT.

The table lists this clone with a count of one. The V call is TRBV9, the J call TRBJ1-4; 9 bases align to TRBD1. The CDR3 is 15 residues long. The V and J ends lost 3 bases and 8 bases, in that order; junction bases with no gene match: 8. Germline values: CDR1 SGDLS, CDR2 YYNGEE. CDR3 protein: CASSGQGQGGEKLFF. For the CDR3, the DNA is TGTGCCAGCAGCGGACAGGGACAGGGAGGCGAAAAACTGTTTTTT.

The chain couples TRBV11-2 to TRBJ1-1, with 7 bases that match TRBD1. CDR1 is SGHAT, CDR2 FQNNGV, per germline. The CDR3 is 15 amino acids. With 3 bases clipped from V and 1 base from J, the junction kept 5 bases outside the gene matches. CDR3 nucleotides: TGTGCCAGCAGCTTGGGGGACAGAAGGAACACTGAAGCTTTCTTT. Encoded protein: CASSLGDRRNTEAFF.

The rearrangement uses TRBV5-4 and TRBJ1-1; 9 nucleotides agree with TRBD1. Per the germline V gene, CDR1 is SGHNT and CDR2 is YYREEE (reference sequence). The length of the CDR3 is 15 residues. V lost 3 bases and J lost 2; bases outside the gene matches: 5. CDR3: CASSSTGQGNTEAFF. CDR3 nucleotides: TGTGCCAGCAGCTCTACGGGACAGGGTAACACTGAAGCTTTCTTT.

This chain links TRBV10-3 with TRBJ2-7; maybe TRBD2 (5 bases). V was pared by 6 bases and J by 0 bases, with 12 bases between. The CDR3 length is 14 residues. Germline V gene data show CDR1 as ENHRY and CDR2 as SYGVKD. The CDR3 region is CAIRGSGSSYEQYF. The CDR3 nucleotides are TGTGCCATCAGGGGAAGCGGTAGCTCCTACGAGCAGTACTTC.

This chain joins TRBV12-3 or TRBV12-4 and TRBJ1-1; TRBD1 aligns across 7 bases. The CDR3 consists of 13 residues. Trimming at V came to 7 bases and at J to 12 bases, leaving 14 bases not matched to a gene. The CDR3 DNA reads TGTGCCAGCACCTTTGGACAGGACCTAGAAACTTTCTTT. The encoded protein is CASTFGQDLETFF.

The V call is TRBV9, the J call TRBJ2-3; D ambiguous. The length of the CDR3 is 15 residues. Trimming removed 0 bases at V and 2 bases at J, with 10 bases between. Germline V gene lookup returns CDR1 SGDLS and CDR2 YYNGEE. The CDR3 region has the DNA TGTGCCAGCAGCGTAGTCGCGGTTAACACAGATACGCAGTATTTT. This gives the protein CASSVVAVNTDTQYF.

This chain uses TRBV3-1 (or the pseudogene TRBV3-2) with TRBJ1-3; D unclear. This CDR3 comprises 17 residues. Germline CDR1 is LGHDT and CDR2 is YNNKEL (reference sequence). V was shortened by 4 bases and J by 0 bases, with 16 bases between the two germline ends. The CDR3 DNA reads TGTGCCAGCAGCCCCACACGGGGAAGGAGCTCTGGAAACACCATATATTTT. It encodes CASSPTRGRSSGNTIYF.

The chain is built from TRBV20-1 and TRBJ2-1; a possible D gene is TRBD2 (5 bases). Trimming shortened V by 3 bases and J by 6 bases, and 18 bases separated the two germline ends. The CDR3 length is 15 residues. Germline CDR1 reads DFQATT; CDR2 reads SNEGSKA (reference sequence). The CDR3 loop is CSASPERVKGNEQFF. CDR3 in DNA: TGCAGTGCTAGTCCTGAGAGGGTGAAGGGCAATGAGCAGTTCTTC.

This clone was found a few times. Here the CDR3 DNA reads TGTGCCTGGATCCAGACACCCTATGGCTACACCTTC. Its protein product is CAWIQTPYGYTF. The chain recombines TRBV30 with TRBJ1-2; D is unclear. With 4 bases removed from V and 4 bases from J, the gap between germline ends came to 10 bases. The CDR3 extends over 12 amino acids. CDR1 is GTSNPN and CDR2 is SVGIG in the germline V gene (reference sequence).